This entry describes one T cell receptor beta chain. The target antigen is unknown. Germline V lookup: CDR1 MDHEN, CDR2 SYDVKM. This CDR3 has 16 residues. V was clipped by 5 bases and J by 2 bases, with 15 bases between them. The sample comes from a study of OX40 agonist ivuxolimab in advanced cancers. Study-level information: Patients received ivuxolimab, an agonistic anti-OX40 (CD134) antibody. Averaging roughly 60 years in age, with a range of about 23 to 85, the cohort was more than 75% male. Anti-PD-1, anti-PD-L1 or anti-CTLA-4 therapy given earlier was allowed, and about 38% had some. Study conclusions and caveats: CD4+ T cells averaged fewer expanded clones than CD8+ T cells.

TCRdb keeps only in-frame clones here, not all; method: immunoSEQ multiplex PCR. Counted here are 35,000 to 40,000 clones, approximately 78% occurring once; the ten biggest clones make up about 20%. This sequence joins TRBV28 and TRBJ1-4; a weak D match, TRBD1 (5 bases). Sequenced here: CD4+ or CD8+ T cells sorted from blood, sampled in a trial of the OX40 agonist ivuxolimab. This clonotype originated in an adult with an advanced solid tumor such as melanoma, head and neck, liver or kidney cancer. CDR3 in DNA: TGTGCCAGCAGTGGTGTCAGGGAAAGTACTAATGAAAAACTGTTTTTT. It specifies CASSGVRESTNEKLFF. Variable domain in full (rest from reference TRBV28 and TRBJ1-4): DVKVTQSSRYLVKRTGEKVFLECVQDMDHENMFWYRQDPGLGLRLIYFSYDVKMKEKGDIPEGYSVSREKKERFSLILESASTNQTSMYLCASSGVRESTNEKLFFGSGTQLSVL.